This T cell receptor (beta chain) was profiled in a study of cytomegalovirus exposure and HLA in healthy donors. About this clone: The antigen is unknown.

Overall study results and limits: Indistinguishability led to the exclusion of some V segments, TRBV6-2 and TRBV6-3 included. As confirmed in vitro, three CMV-associated chains were specific for CMV antigens. A later analysis linked a missense variant in DCLRE1C to the trimming of TCR beta V and J genes.

V shed 1 base and J shed 0 bases, with 13 bases lying between them. This CDR3 spans 17 amino acids. Germline lookup yields CDR1 SGDLS and CDR2 YYNGEE. The PCR made use of 60 Vbeta and 13 Jbeta primers. Data came from immunoSEQ multiplex PCR; TCRdb stores just in-frame clones and leaves some out. The data hold some 110,000 clones, with 76% observed a single time. The TCR comes from a middle-aged man in good health and CMV-seropositive. What was sequenced was PBMCs. J is TRBJ1-4 and V is TRBV9, with a tentative D call TRBD1 (5 bases). This CDR3 reads CASSVPPGTATNEKLFF. The CDR3, as DNA: TGTGCCAGCAGCGTACCCCCTGGGACTGCAACTAATGAAAAACTGTTTTTT.